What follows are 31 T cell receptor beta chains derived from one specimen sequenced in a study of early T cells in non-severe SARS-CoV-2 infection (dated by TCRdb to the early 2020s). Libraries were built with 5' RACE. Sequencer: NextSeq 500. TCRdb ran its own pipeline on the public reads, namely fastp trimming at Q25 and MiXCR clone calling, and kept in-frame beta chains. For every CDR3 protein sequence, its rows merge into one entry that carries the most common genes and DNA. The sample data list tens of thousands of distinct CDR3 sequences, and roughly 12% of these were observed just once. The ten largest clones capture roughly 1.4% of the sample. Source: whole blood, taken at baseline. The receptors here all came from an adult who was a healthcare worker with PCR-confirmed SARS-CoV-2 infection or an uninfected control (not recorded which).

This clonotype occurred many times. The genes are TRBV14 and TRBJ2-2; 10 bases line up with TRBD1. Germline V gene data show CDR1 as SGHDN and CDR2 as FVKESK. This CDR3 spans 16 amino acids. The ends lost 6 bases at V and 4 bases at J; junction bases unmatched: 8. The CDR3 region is CASRPTGTGATGELFF. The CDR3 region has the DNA TGTGCCAGCAGGCCCACCGGGACAGGGGCCACCGGGGAGCTGTTTTTT.

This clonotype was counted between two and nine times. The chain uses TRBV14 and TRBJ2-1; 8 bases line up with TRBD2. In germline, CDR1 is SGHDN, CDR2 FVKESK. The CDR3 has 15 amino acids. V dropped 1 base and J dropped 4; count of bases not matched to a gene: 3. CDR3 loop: CASSQAGGPYNEQFF. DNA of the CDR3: TGTGCCAGCAGCCAAGCGGGGGGGCCTTACAATGAGCAGTTCTTC.

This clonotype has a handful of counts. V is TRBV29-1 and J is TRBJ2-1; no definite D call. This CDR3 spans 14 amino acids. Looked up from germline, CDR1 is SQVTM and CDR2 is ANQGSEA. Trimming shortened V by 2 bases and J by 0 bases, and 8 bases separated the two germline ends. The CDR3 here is CSVENSHSYNEQFF. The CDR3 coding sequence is TGCAGCGTTGAAAACAGCCACTCCTACAATGAGCAGTTCTTC.

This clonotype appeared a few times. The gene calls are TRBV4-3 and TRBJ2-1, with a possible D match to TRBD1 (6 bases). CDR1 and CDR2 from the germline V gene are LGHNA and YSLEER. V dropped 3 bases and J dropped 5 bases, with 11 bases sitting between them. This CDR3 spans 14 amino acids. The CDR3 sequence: CASSHRGQNNEQFF. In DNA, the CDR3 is TGCGCCAGCAGCCACAGGGGACAAAACAATGAGCAGTTCTTC.

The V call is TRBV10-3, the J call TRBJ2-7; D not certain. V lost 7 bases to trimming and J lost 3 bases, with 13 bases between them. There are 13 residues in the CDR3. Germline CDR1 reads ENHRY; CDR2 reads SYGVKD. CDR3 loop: CAIKHEEFYEQYF. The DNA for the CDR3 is TGTGCCATCAAGCATGAGGAGTTCTACGAGCAGTACTTC.

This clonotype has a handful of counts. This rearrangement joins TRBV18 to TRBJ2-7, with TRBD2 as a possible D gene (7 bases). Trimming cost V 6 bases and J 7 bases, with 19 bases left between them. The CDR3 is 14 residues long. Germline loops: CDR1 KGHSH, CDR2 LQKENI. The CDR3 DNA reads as TGTGCCAGCTCCCGTGGGGGGGCCCCCGGGGAGCAGTACTTC. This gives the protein CASSRGGAPGEQYF.

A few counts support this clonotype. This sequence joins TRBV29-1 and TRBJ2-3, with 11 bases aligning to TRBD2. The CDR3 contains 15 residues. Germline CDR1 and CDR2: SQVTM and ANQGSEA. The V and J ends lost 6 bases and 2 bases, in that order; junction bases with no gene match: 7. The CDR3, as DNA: TGCAGCGTCTCCCGGACTAGCGGGCTCACAGATACGCAGTATTTT. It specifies CSVSRTSGLTDTQYF.

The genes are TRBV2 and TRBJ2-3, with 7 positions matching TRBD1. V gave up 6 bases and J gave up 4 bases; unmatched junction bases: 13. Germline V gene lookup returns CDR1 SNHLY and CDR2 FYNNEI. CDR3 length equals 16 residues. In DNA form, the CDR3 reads TGTGCCAGCAGCGCTCGGACAGGCGGCAGGGCAGATACGCAGTATTTT. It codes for CASSARTGGRADTQYF.

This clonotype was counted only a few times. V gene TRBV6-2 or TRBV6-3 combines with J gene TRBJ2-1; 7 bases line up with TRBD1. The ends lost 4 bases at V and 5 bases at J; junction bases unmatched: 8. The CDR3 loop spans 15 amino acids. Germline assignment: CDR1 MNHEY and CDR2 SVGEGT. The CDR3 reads CASSLTGMSNNEQFF. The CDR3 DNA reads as TGTGCCAGCAGTTTGACAGGGATGAGTAACAATGAGCAGTTCTTC.

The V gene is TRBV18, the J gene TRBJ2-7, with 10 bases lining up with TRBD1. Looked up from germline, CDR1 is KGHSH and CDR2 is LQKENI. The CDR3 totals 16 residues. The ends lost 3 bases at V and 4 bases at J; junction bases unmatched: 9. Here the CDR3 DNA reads TGTGCCAGCTCACCGGGAGACAGGGGGCATCGTTACGAGCAGTACTTC. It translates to CASSPGDRGHRYEQYF.

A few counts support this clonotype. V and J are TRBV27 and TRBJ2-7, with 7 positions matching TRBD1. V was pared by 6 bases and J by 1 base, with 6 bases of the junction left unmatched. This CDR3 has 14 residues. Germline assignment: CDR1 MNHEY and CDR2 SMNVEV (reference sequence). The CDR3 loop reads CASSLDRVSYEQYF. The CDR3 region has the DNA TGTGCCAGCAGCCTAGACAGGGTATCCTACGAGCAGTACTTC.

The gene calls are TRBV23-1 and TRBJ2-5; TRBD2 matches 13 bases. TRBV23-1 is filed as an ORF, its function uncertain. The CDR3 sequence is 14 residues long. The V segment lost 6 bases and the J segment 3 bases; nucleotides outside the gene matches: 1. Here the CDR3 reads CASSGTSGKETQYF. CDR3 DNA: TGCGCCAGCAGCGGGACTAGCGGGAAAGAGACCCAGTACTTC.

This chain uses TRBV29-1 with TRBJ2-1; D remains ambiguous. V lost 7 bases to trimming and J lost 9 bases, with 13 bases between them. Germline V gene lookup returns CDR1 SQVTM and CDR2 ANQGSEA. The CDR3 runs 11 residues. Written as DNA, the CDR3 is TGCAGCGCCCTAGGTAATGTTGAGCAGTTCTTC. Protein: CSALGNVEQFF.

The DNA of the CDR3 is TGCAGTGCTAGAGTCCCGGGACAGGAGGTCAATGAGCAGTTCTTC. It specifies CSARVPGQEVNEQFF. This chain connects TRBV20-1 to TRBJ2-1, with 8 nucleotides matching TRBD1. The CDR3 length is 15 residues. Germline CDR1 DFQATT, CDR2 SNEGSKA (reference sequence). V lost 1 base, J lost 6 bases, and 8 bases stayed unmatched.

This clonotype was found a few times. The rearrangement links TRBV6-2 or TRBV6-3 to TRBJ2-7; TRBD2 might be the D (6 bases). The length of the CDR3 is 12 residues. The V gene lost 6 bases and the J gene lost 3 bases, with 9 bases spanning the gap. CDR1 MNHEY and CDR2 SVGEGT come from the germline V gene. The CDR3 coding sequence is TGTGCCAGCAGAACGGGGGACTACGAGCAGTACTTC. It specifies CASRTGDYEQYF.

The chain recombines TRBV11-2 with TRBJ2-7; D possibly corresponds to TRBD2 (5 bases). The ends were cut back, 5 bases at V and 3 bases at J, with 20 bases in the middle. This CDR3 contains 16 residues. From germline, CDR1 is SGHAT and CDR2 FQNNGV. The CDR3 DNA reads TGTGCCAGCAGCCCTGTGAGAGGGCGACATAGCTACGAGCAGTACTTC. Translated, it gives CASSPVRGRHSYEQYF.

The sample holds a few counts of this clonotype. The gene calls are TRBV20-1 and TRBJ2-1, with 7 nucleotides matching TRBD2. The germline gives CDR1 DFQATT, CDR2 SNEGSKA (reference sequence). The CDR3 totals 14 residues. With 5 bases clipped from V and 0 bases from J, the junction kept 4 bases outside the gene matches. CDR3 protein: CSAWGGSSYNEQFF. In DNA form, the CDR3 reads TGCAGTGCTTGGGGAGGGAGCTCCTACAATGAGCAGTTCTTC.

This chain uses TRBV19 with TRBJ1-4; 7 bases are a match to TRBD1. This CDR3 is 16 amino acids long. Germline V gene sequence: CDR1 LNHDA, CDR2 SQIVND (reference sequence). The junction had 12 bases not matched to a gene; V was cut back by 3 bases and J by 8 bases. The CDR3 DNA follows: TGTGCCAGTAGTATGGATTTTAGAACAGGGGAAGAAAAACTGTTTTTT. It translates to CASSMDFRTGEEKLFF.

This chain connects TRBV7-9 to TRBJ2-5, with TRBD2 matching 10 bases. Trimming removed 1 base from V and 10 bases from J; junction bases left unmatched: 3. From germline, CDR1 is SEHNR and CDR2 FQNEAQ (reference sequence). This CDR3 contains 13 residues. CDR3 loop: CASSLGLAGLQYF. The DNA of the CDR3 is TGTGCCAGCAGCTTAGGACTAGCGGGTCTCCAGTACTTC.

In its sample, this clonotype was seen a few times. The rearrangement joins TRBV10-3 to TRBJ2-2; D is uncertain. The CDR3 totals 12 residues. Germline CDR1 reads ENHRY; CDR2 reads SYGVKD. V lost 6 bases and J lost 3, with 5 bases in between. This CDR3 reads CAIRTDTGELFF. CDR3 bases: TGTGCCATCAGGACTGACACCGGGGAGCTGTTTTTT.

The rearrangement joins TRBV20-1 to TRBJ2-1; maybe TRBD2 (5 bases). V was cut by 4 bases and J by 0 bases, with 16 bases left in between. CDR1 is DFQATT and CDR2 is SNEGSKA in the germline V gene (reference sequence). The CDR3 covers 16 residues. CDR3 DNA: TGCAGTGCTATCCCCCTCGGGCGGGCCTCCTACAATGAGCAGTTCTTC. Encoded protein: CSAIPLGRASYNEQFF.

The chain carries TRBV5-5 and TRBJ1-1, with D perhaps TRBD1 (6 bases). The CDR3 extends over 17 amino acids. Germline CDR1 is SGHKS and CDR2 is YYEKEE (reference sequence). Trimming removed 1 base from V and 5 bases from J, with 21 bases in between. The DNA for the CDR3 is TGTGCCAGCAGCTTGTTCGGGGGCCTCCGAGGGTGGACTGAAGCTTTCTTT. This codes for CASSLFGGLRGWTEAFF.

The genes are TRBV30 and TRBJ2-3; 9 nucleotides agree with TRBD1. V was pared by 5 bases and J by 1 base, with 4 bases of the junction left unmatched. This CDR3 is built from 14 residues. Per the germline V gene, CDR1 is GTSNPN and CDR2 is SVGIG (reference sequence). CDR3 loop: CAWGTGSGTDTQYF. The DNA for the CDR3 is TGTGCCTGGGGGACAGGGTCTGGCACAGATACGCAGTATTTT.

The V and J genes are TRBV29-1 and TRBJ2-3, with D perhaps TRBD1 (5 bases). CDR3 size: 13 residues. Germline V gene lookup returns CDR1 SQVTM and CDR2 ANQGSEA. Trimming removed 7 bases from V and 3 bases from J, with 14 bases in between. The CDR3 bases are TGCAGCGCCAAGGGCAGGGCAACAGATACGCAGTATTTT. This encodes CSAKGRATDTQYF.

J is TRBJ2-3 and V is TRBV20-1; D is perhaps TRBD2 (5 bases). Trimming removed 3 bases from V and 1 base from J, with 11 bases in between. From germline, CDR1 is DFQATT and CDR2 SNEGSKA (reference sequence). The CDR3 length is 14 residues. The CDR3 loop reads CSASRAEGTDTQYF. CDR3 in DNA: TGCAGTGCTAGTAGAGCGGAGGGCACAGATACGCAGTATTTT.

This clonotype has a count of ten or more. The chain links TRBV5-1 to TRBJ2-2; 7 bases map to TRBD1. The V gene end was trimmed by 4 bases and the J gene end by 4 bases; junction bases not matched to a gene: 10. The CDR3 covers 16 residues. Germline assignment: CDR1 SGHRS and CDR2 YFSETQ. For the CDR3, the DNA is TGCGCCAGCAGCCTAGGGGGCCATGCGCCCACCGGGGAGCTGTTTTTT. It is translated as CASSLGGHAPTGELFF.

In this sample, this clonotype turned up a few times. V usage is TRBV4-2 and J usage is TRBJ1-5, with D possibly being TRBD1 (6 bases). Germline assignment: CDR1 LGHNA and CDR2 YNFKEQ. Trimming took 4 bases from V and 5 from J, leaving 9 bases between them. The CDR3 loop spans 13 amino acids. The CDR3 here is CASSLQGYQPQHF. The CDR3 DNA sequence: TGTGCCAGCAGCCTTCAGGGGTATCAGCCCCAGCATTTT.

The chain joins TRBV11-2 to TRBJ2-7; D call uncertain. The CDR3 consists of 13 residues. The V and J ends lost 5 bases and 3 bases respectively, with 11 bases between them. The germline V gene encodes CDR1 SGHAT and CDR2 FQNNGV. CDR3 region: CASSPSDIYEQYF. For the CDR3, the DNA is TGTGCCAGCAGCCCGTCTGACATCTACGAGCAGTACTTC.

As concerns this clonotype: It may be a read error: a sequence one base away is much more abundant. CDR3 loop: CGVVKPHAADTQYF. The CDR3 nucleotides are TGCGGCGTTGTAAAGCCCCACGCAGCAGATACGCAGTATTTT. V is TRBV29-1 and J is TRBJ2-3; D gene unclear. Germline-derived CDR1 and CDR2 are SQVTM and ANQGSEA. This CDR3 is built from 14 residues.

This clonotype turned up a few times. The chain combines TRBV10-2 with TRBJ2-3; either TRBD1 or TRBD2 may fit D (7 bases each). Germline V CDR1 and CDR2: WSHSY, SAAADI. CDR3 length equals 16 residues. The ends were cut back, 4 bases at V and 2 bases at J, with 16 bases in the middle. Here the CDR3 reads CASSGSRGGTTDTQYF. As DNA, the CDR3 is TGCGCCAGCAGTGGAAGCAGGGGGGGGACCACAGATACGCAGTATTTT.

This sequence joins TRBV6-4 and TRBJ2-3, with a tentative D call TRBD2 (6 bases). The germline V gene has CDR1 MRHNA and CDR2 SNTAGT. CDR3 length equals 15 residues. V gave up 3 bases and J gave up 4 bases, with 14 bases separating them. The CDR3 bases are TGTGCCAGCAGTGAATCGGAGGGAGAGGCAGATACGCAGTATTTT. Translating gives CASSESEGEADTQYF.